This TCR beta chain was profiled in a study of monozygotic twins with inflammatory bowel disease. Overall study findings and caveats: Twins with IBD had fewer clonotypes in common with others than healthy twins, particularly during disease activity.

Of note for this clonotype: The target antigen is unknown.

Collection yielded roughly 2.5 ml of blood per donor. Unsorted whole blood yielded the total RNA, with T cells left unselected. Template-switch reactions added UMIs with a 6-nucleotide sample barcode. No DNA is given; TCRdb re-called the 5' RACE reads and lists each CDR3 protein once. This listing includes 150,000 to 200,000 distinct CDR3 sequences. Germline-derived CDR1 and CDR2 are SGHRS and YFSETQ. The CDR3 spans 20 residues. V gene TRBV5-1 combines with J gene TRBJ2-1; TCRdb calls TRBD2, which cannot be checked without DNA. The source of this sequence is a human donor with ulcerative colitis or Crohn's disease, or a healthy co-twin of an affected twin (not recorded which). The sequenced material came from blood. The CDR3 protein is CASSPRLLAASRVSYNEQFF.